The rows below give T cell receptor beta chains drawn from one sample of a study of control samples from healthy donors and cancer patients. The data were produced by immunoSEQ multiplex PCR, yet TCRdb's version contains in-frame clones alone and is incomplete. The top ten hold 3.7% of the sample, which has more than 85,000 clones, approximately 88% seen once. Sequencing was done on a sample of PBMCs. The receptor source for this set is a woman aged 55-70 years with lung cancer. Both conserved end residues are part of each CDR3. A D gene is named only where the DNA matches it firmly. Rows may omit the clone size; those that give it use once, few, many or a size class.

cdr3_nt cdr3_aa clone_size d_call j_call v_call cdr3_length
TGTGCCAGCAGCCCAGGCCCAGAAAACACTGAAGCTTTCTTT CASSPGPENTEAFF few NA TRBJ1-1 TRBV9 14
TGTGCCAGTAGTAGGGACAGTAACTATGGCTACACCTTC CASSRDSNYGYTF NA TRBD1 TRBJ1-2 TRBV19 13
TGTGCCAGCAGTTTGAAGCAGGACAATGAGCAGTTCTTC CASSLKQDNEQFF NA NA TRBJ2-1 TRBV12-3/TRBV12-4 13
TGTGCCAGCAGTGGAGTCCAGGGGGGGGGCGGCACTGAAGCTTTCTTT CASSGVQGGGGTEAFF NA TRBD1 TRBJ1-1 TRBV6-1 16
TGTGCCTGGAGGCGGGCTAGCGGGTCTAGCTCCTACGAGCAGTACTTC CAWRRASGSSSYEQYF NA TRBD2 TRBJ2-7 TRBV30 16
TGTGCCAGCAGTAAAAGCGGGACACCGACCCAGTACTTC CASSKSGTPTQYF NA NA TRBJ2-5 TRBV6-5 13
TGTGCCAGCTCACCACCACAGGGGGTCAACACCGGGGAGCTGTTTTTT CASSPPQGVNTGELFF NA TRBD1 TRBJ2-2 TRBV18 16
TGTGCCAGTTCTCCGGACAGGGGGTACGAGCAGTACTTC CASSPDRGYEQYF NA TRBD1 TRBJ2-7 TRBV19 13
TGTGCCAGCAAAGCCGGACTGAACACCGGGGAGCTGTTTTTT CASKAGLNTGELFF NA NA TRBJ2-2 TRBV6-5 14
TGTGCCAGCAGCTTTCCTTCAGGTAACACTGAAGCTTTCTTT CASSFPSGNTEAFF NA NA TRBJ1-1 TRBV14 14
TGTGCCACCAGCAGAGATAGGGGGGCGGGGTTCGAGCAGTACTTC CATSRDRGAGFEQYF NA NA TRBJ2-7 TRBV15 15
TGTGCCACCTCACAGGGGATTAGGACCTACAATGAGCAGTTCTTC CATSQGIRTYNEQFF NA TRBD1 TRBJ2-1 TRBV24-1 15
TGTGCCAGCAGCCCCGGTTCTTTGAACAGGTTTAACACTGAAGCTTTCTTT CASSPGSLNRFNTEAFF NA NA TRBJ1-1 TRBV7-9 17
TGTGCCAGCGGTACGCCGGGACTAGCGGGAGGGCCTAAGGGAGAGACCCAGTACTTC CASGTPGLAGGPKGETQYF NA TRBD2 TRBJ2-5 TRBV2 19
TGTGCCAGCAGTTTGGACAGGGCGGCCGAGCAGTACTTC CASSLDRAAEQYF NA TRBD1 TRBJ2-7 TRBV12-3/TRBV12-4 13
TGTGCCAGCAGTGAAGCACGGGCAGGCACAGATACGCAGTATTTT CASSEARAGTDTQYF few NA TRBJ2-3 TRBV6-1 15
TGCGCCAGCAGACTAGACCCAGGGGACAACGAGCAGTACTTC CASRLDPGDNEQYF NA NA TRBJ2-7 TRBV4-1 14
TGTGCCAGCAGCGGGCCGGGGAGGAGAGCTTTCTTT CASSGPGRRAFF NA NA TRBJ1-1 TRBV6-5 12
TGCGCCAGCAGCCAAGATAGGACTAGATATCTAGATACGCAGTATTTT CASSQDRTRYLDTQYF few TRBD2 TRBJ2-3 TRBV4-1 16